This T cell receptor beta chain was recovered during a study of OX40 agonist ivuxolimab in advanced cancers. Germline V CDR1 and CDR2: SGHTA, FQGNSA. Trimming stripped 0 bases from V and 3 bases from J, with 11 bases between. This CDR3 contains 15 residues. Measured with immunoSEQ multiplex PCR; TCRdb has only the in-frame clones, and not every one. The table lists 55,000 to 65,000 clones, 91% of them singletons, with about 0.4% in the top ten. The chain links TRBV7-2 to TRBJ1-1; D perhaps matches TRBD1 (6 bases). This clonotype was sampled from an adult with an advanced solid tumor such as melanoma, head and neck, liver or kidney cancer. Source: CD4+ or CD8+ T cells sorted from blood, taken in a trial of the OX40 agonist ivuxolimab. The CDR3 DNA reads as TGTGCCAGCAGCTTAGCGAGGCCAGGGGACACTGAAGCTTTCTTT. It yields the protein CASSLARPGDTEAFF.